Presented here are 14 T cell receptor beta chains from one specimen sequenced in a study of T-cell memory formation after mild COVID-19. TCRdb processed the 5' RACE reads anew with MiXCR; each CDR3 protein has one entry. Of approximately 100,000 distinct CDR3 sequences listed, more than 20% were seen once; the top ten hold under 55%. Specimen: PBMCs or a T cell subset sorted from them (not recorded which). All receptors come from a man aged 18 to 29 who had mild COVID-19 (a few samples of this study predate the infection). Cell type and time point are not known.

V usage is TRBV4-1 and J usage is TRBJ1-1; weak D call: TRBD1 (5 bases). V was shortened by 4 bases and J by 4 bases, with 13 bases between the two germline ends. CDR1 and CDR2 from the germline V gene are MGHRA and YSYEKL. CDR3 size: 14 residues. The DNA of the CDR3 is TGCGCCAGCAGCCTCAGGGTATCGGGCACTGAAGCTTTCTTT. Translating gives CASSLRVSGTEAFF.

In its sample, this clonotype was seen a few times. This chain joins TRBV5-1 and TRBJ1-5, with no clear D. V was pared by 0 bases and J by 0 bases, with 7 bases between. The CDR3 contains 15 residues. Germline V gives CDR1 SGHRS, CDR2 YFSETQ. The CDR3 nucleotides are TGCGCCAGCAGCTTGGGGGGATATAGCAATCAGCCCCAGCATTTT. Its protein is CASSLGGYSNQPQHF.

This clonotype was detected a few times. DNA of the CDR3: TGTGCCAGCAGCCAACAGACTAGTTGGGAGCAGTTCTTC. Protein sequence: CASSQQTSWEQFF. The V call is TRBV4-2, the J call TRBJ2-1, with D perhaps matching TRBD2 (6 bases). V was cut by 2 bases and J by 10 bases, with 12 bases left in between. The CDR3 runs to 13 residues. Germline values: CDR1 LGHNA, CDR2 YNFKEQ.

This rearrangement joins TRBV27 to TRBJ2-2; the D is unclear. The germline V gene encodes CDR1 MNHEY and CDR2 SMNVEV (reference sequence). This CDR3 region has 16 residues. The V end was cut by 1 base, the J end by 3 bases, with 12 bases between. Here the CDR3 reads CASSLFWIGDTGELFF. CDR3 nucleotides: TGTGCCAGCAGTTTATTCTGGATTGGGGACACCGGGGAGCTGTTTTTT.

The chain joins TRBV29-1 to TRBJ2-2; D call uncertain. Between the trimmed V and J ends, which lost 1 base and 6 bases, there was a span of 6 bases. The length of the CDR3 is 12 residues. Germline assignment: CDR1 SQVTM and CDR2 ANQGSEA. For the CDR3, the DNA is TGCAGCGTTGAAGCCCAGGCCGGGGAGCTGTTTTTT. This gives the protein CSVEAQAGELFF.

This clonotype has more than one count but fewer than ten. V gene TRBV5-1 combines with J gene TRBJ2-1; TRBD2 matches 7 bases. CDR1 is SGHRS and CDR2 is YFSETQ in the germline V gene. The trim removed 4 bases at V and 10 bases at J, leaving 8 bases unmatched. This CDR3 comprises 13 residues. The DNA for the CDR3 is TGCGCCAGCAGCCCTGTTTGGGGGGGGGAGCAGTTCTTC. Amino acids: CASSPVWGGEQFF. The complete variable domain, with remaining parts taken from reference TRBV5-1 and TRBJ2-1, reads KAGVTQTPRYLIKTRGQQVTLSCSPISGHRSVSWYQQTPGQGLQFLFEYFSETQRNKGNFPGRFSGRQFSNSRSEMNVSTLELGDSALYLCASSPVWGGEQFFGPGTRLTVL.

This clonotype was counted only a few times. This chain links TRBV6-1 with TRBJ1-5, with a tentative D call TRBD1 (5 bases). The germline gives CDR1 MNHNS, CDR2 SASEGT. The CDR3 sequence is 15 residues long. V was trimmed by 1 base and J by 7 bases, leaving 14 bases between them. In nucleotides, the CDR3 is TGTGCCAGCAGTGAAGGCACCGGGGGATGGCAGCCCCAGCATTTT. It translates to CASSEGTGGWQPQHF.

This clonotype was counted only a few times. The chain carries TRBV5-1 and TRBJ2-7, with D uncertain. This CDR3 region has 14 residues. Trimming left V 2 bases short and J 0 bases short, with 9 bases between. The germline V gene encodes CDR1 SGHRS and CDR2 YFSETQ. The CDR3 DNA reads TGCGCCAGCAGCTTCTGGCAGAGCTCCTACGAGCAGTACTTC. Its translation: CASSFWQSSYEQYF.

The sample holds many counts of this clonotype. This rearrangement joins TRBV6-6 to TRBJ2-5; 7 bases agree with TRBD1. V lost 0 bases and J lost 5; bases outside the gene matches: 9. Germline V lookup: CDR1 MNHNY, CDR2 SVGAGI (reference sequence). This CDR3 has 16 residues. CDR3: CASSYSAGTDGETQYF. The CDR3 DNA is TGTGCCAGCAGTTACTCAGCCGGGACAGATGGGGAGACCCAGTACTTC.

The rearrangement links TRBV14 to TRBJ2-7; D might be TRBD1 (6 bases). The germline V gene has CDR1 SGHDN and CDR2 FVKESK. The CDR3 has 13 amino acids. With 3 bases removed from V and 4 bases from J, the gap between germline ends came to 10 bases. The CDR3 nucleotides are TGTGCCAGCAGCCACCTCAGGGGATACGAGCAGTACTTC. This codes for CASSHLRGYEQYF.

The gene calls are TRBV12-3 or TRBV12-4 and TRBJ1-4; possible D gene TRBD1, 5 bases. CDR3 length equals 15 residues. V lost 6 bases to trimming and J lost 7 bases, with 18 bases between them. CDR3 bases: TGTGCCAGCAGCACTGGCGCGGCCGGGGGTGAAAAACTGTTTTTT. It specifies CASSTGAAGGEKLFF.

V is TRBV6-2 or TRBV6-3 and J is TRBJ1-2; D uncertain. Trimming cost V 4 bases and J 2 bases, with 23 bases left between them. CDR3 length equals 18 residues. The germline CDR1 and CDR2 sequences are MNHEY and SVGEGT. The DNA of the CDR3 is TGTGCCAGCAGTTCACCTAACATCCTTGGAGGTGCCAACTATGGCTACACCTTC. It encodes CASSSPNILGGANYGYTF.

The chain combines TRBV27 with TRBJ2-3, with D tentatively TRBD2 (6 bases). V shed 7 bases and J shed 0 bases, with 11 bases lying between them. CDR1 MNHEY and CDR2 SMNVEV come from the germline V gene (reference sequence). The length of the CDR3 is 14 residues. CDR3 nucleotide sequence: TGTGCCAGCACTTCGGGACTGAGCACAGATACGCAGTATTTT. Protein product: CASTSGLSTDTQYF.

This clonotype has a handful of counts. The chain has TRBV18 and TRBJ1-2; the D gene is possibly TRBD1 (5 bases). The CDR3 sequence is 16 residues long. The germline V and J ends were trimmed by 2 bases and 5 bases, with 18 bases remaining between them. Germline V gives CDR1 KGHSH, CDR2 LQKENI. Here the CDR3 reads CASSPTDTIERYGYTF. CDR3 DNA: TGTGCCAGCTCACCAACGGACACAATAGAGAGATATGGCTACACCTTC.